The 18 T cell receptor beta chains below were found in one sample sequenced in a study of shared clonotypes between healthy human individuals (dated by TCRdb to the early 2020s). Library creation used the immunoSEQ multiplex PCR assay. Imported from immuneACCESS, the table was reduced by TCRdb to in-frame sequences with V and J called. These copies leave out some clones; in studies compared against another copy, an unresolved V gene accounts for under half, and the cause of the remainder is not known. The sample has 1.4 million or so clones on record, just under 99% of them singletons. The top ten hold roughly 0.36% of the sample. The sequenced material came from naive CD4+ T cells sorted from blood. Per the publication, the cell subset or site label means: CD45RA+ positively selected. The receptors stem from a man aged 30-40 years in good health.

About this clone itself: The same CDR3 is also encoded by other DNA sequences in this sample. This rearrangement joins TRBV28 to TRBJ2-7, with no clear D. Germline V gene lookup returns CDR1 MDHEN and CDR2 SYDVKM. The CDR3 totals 13 residues. Trimming cost V 6 bases and J 3 bases, with 12 bases left between them. The CDR3 region is CASSPPPNYEQYF. For the CDR3, the DNA is TGTGCCAGCAGCCCCCCCCCGAACTACGAGCAGTACTTC.

This chain connects TRBV5-1 to TRBJ1-4, with D perhaps TRBD1 (5 bases). CDR1 is SGHRS, CDR2 YFSETQ, per germline. V was pared by 3 bases and J by 7 bases, with 19 bases between. CDR3 length: 16 amino acids. CDR3 bases: TGCGCCAGCAGCTCCCCGCCGGGGGGTGCTACTGAAAAACTGTTTTTT. This encodes CASSSPPGGATEKLFF. The variable domain in full, with the rest retrieved from reference TRBV5-1 and TRBJ1-4, is KAGVTQTPRYLIKTRGQQVTLSCSPISGHRSVSWYQQTPGQGLQFLFEYFSETQRNKGNFPGRFSGRQFSNSRSEMNVSTLELGDSALYLCASSSPPGGATEKLFFGSGTQLSVL.

This chain uses TRBV18 with TRBJ2-1, with 10 bases identical to TRBD1. The CDR3 covers 15 residues. CDR1 is KGHSH, CDR2 LQKENI, per germline. V lost 5 bases, J lost 4 bases, and 5 bases stayed unmatched. The CDR3 region has the DNA TGTGCCAGCTCATTCCGGGACAGGGGATACAATGAGCAGTTCTTC. Translated, it gives CASSFRDRGYNEQFF.

This chain's CDR3 is CASSLGPQGVSTDTQYF. CDR3 sequence (DNA): TGTGCCAGCAGCTTGGGGCCCCAGGGAGTAAGCACAGATACGCAGTATTTT. This chain joins TRBV5-6 and TRBJ2-3; tentatively, D is TRBD1 or TRBD2 (5 bases each). The V and J ends lost 0 bases and 0 bases respectively, with 14 bases between them. The CDR3 sequence is 17 residues long. CDR1 is SGHDT, CDR2 YYEEEE, per germline.

The gene calls are TRBV10-3 and TRBJ2-2; TRBD2 aligns across 9 bases. Germline V CDR1 and CDR2: ENHRY, SYGVKD. Trimming at V came to 11 bases and at J to 2 bases, leaving 9 bases not matched to a gene. This CDR3 spans 15 amino acids. CDR3 DNA: TGTGCCGCGGGAGGGACAGCTAGTAACACCGGGGAGCTGTTTTTT. Translating it yields CAAGGTASNTGELFF.

The V gene is TRBV9, the J gene TRBJ1-1; no clear D gene. Between the trimmed V and J ends, which lost 4 bases and 1 base, there was a span of 11 bases. Germline V gene data show CDR1 as SGDLS and CDR2 as YYNGEE. The CDR3 length is 14 residues. The CDR3 nucleotides are TGTGCCAGCAGCCATCAAGCAGCGAACACTGAAGCTTTCTTT. Protein product: CASSHQAANTEAFF.

The rearrangement links TRBV29-1 to TRBJ2-2, with D possibly matching TRBD1 (5 bases). The ends were cut back, 7 bases at V and 7 bases at J, with 16 bases in the middle. Germline-derived CDR1 and CDR2 are SQVTM and ANQGSEA. The CDR3 has 13 residues. The CDR3 region is CSAGTGHIGELFF. The CDR3 DNA sequence: TGCAGCGCCGGAACAGGACACATCGGGGAGCTGTTTTTT.

The chain recombines TRBV27 with TRBJ1-1, with D unclear. The CDR3 sequence is 14 residues long. Germline values: CDR1 MNHEY, CDR2 SMNVEV (reference sequence). With 4 bases removed from V and 2 bases from J, the gap between germline ends came to 11 bases. CDR3 bases: TGTGCCAGCAGTTCAACAAAGGCAAACACTGAAGCTTTCTTT. Its protein product is CASSSTKANTEAFF.

This clone occurred once. The J gene is TRBJ1-2, the V gene TRBV6-5; no firm D call. This CDR3 spans 15 amino acids. V was shortened by 0 bases and J by 0 bases, with 8 bases between the two germline ends. The germline CDR1 and CDR2 sequences are MNHEY and SVGAGI. CDR3: CASSYSGMPNYGYTF. The CDR3 nucleotides read TGTGCCAGCAGTTACTCTGGGATGCCTAACTATGGCTACACCTTC.

This clone showed up just once. The chain couples TRBV7-9 to TRBJ2-4; D gene unclear. The CDR3 is 13 amino acids. Trimming left V 4 bases short and J 9 bases short, with 13 bases between. Germline V gene data show CDR1 as SEHNR and CDR2 as FQNEAQ (reference sequence). The chain's CDR3 is CASSYDPGGIQYF. For the CDR3, the DNA is TGTGCCAGCAGCTACGACCCGGGCGGCATTCAGTACTTC.

The chain has TRBV12-2 and TRBJ2-1; the table's D call TRBD1 went unverified against the DNA. TRBV12-2 is classified as a pseudogene. The CDR3 sequence is 11 residues long. The CDR3 is CASRFNNEQFF. CDR3 nucleotide sequence: TGTGCAAGTCGCTTCAACAATGAGCAGTTCTTC.

This clone was recorded once. The chain carries TRBV28 and TRBJ2-3; 12 nucleotides agree with TRBD2. CDR3 length: 17 residues. Per the germline V gene, CDR1 is MDHEN and CDR2 is SYDVKM. V was clipped by 4 bases and J by 2 bases; unmatched bases: 7. CDR3 coding DNA: TGTGCCAGCAGTTATACTGGACTAGCGGGATTCACAGATACGCAGTATTTT. Its protein is CASSYTGLAGFTDTQYF. The full variable domain, in which reference TRBV28 and TRBJ2-3 provide the parts outside the CDR3, is DVKVTQSSRYLVKRTGEKVFLECVQDMDHENMFWYRQDPGLGLRLIYFSYDVKMKEKGDIPEGYSVSREKKERFSLILESASTNQTSMYLCASSYTGLAGFTDTQYFGPGTRLTVL.

The chain links TRBV5-6 to TRBJ2-1; D gene ambiguous. The CDR3 loop spans 15 amino acids. CDR1 SGHDT and CDR2 YYEEEE come from the germline V gene. Trimming cost V 2 bases and J 5 bases, with 14 bases left between them. As DNA, the CDR3 is TGTGCCAGCAGCTTAGGGCAGACCACAAACAATGAGCAGTTCTTC. It codes for CASSLGQTTNNEQFF.

The CDR3 loop is CASSQKHLEGLTDTQYF. CDR3 coding DNA: TGCGCCAGCAGCCAAAAGCACCTCGAAGGACTCACAGATACGCAGTATTTT. V and J are TRBV4-1 and TRBJ2-3; D perhaps matches TRBD2 (5 bases). Germline V CDR1 and CDR2: MGHRA, YSYEKL. V gave up 2 bases and J gave up 2 bases, with 17 bases separating them. The CDR3 consists of 17 residues.

For this clone: The sample holds other DNA sequences that translate to the same CDR3. The CDR3 spells CASSLVGGAGELFF. In nucleotides, the CDR3 is TGTGCCAGCAGTTTAGTAGGGGGTGCCGGGGAGCTGTTTTTT. The chain links TRBV28 to TRBJ2-2; maybe TRBD1 (6 bases). The CDR3 covers 14 residues. V was shortened by 2 bases and J by 6 bases, with 10 bases between the two germline ends. Germline V gene data show CDR1 as MDHEN and CDR2 as SYDVKM.

The chain carries TRBV5-5 and TRBJ1-2, with 8 positions matching TRBD1. With V trimmed by 1 base and J by 3 bases, 14 bases remained unmatched. Per germline, CDR1 SGHKS and CDR2 YYEKEE (reference sequence). The CDR3 runs 18 residues. This CDR3 reads CASSLIGTGPNRDYGYTF. The CDR3 DNA reads as TGTGCCAGCAGCTTGATCGGGACAGGACCCAATCGGGACTATGGCTACACCTTC.

This clone was observed a single time. The chain carries TRBV7-9 and TRBJ2-5; D is unclear. V was trimmed by 7 bases and J by 5 bases, leaving 11 bases between them. The length of the CDR3 is 12 residues. Germline CDR1 is SEHNR and CDR2 is FQNEAQ (reference sequence). CDR3 in amino acids: CASMFARETQYF. In nucleotides, the CDR3 is TGTGCCAGCATGTTTGCCAGGGAGACCCAGTACTTC.

V and J are TRBV14 and TRBJ2-3; perhaps TRBD1 as D (6 bases). With 1 base removed from V and 9 bases from J, the gap between germline ends came to 20 bases. The CDR3 length is 16 residues. Germline CDR1 and CDR2: SGHDN and FVKESK. The CDR3 bases are TGTGCCAGCAGCCAAGGGGGGCTCGCCCCCGTAACCACGCAGTATTTT. Protein sequence: CASSQGGLAPVTTQYF.